This T cell receptor (beta chain) was documented in a study of Ad26.COV2.S vaccination and SARS-CoV-2 variants. On the study more broadly: Administration of Ad26.COV2.S was intramuscular, either once or twice 56 days apart.

To note about this clone: Its specificity is not known.

Whole-study results and caveats: From the TCR breadth and depth analyses, total T cell responses may have been underestimated. Spike-specific TCR breadth was greater in vaccine than placebo recipients.

Indicated treatment: about 20 received Ad26.COV2.S at low or high dose, single or two shots; roughly five received placebo; per-sample allocation not given. It was on day 63 after the first vaccine or placebo injection that samples were taken. This vaccine is an Ad26 vector that expresses the Wuhan-strain SARS-CoV-2 spike. Germline-derived CDR1 and CDR2 are SGHNT and YENEEA. This CDR3 has 14 residues. J gave up 6 bases and V 1 base, and 2 bases lay outside the gene matches. Libraries were prepared by immunoSEQ multiplex PCR; TCRdb keeps only in-frame clonotypes and omits some of them. There are over 450,000 clones in the sample; 80% to 90% occur only once, and 1.5% to 2% lies in the top ten.

This chain uses TRBV11-3 with TRBJ2-2; 7 positions match TRBD2. Sequencing was performed on peripheral blood, taken in a trial of Ad26.COV2.S vaccine versus placebo. The sequence derives from a person between 18 and 59 years old who received the Ad26.COV2.S COVID-19 vaccine or a placebo. CDR3 sequence (DNA): TGTGCCAGCAGCTTAGGACTAGCTGCCGGGGAGCTGTTTTTT. Residues: CASSLGLAAGELFF.